These 27 T cell receptor beta chains were all obtained from the same sample, sequenced in a study of T cell repertoires in cytomegalovirus infection. These receptors lack a known antigen. One entry per CDR3 protein, called by TCRdb with MiXCR from the reads. This table has about 830,000 distinct CDR3 sequences, 32% appearing once. The sequencing used cultured CD8+ T cells from PBMCs, collected from culture after CMV antigen stimulation. The receptors derive from a human donor in good health (CMV status not recorded). Some clones in this sample may be carry-over from other donors' samples.

This clonotype has just a few counts. The DNA for the CDR3 is TGTGCCAGCAGCGGCCATTTGACAGGGGGCTGGAATTCACCCCTCCACTTT. Translating it yields CASSGHLTGGWNSPLHF. V and J are TRBV11-2 and TRBJ1-6; 10 nucleotides agree with TRBD1. Germline V gives CDR1 SGHAT, CDR2 FQNNGV. This CDR3 comprises 17 residues. J lost 7 bases, V lost 5 bases, and 11 bases had no gene match.

Only a few counts were recorded for this clonotype. V is TRBV7-6 and J is TRBJ1-2; D is perhaps TRBD1 (5 bases). From germline, CDR1 is SGHVS and CDR2 FNYEAQ. V was shortened by 0 bases and J by 9 bases, with 5 bases between the two germline ends. The CDR3 length is 11 residues. This CDR3 is CASSLAGRYTF. The CDR3 nucleotides are TGTGCCAGCAGCTTAGCGGGGCGCTACACCTTC.

V and J are TRBV6-1 and TRBJ2-3; no clear D gene. Trimming removed 2 bases from V and 6 bases from J, with 12 bases in between. Germline lookup yields CDR1 MNHNS and CDR2 SASEGT. This CDR3 has 14 residues. CDR3: CASSERAAQDTQYF. The CDR3 DNA follows: TGTGCCAGCAGTGAACGGGCAGCCCAGGATACGCAGTATTTT.

This clonotype came up many times. CDR3 DNA sequence: TGTGCCAGCAGTTTATTTGGGTCAGCCCCACCAACGCTAGCCAAAAACATTCAGTACTTC. This sequence encodes CASSLFGSAPPTLAKNIQYF. The V call is TRBV12-3 or TRBV12-4, the J call TRBJ2-4; D call uncertain. V lost 2 bases and J 0 bases, leaving 23 bases between the germline ends. The CDR3 sequence is 20 residues long.

The chain has TRBV12-3 or TRBV12-4 and TRBJ1-5, with D perhaps TRBD1 (5 bases). V lost 0 bases to trimming and J lost 2 bases, with 11 bases between them. The CDR3 extends over 16 amino acids. The CDR3 DNA follows: TGTGCCAGCAGTTTAGCAGGGGTTCTAGGCAATCAGCCCCAGCATTTT. Translated, it gives CASSLAGVLGNQPQHF.

This clonotype has a handful of counts. V is TRBV7-9 and J is TRBJ1-4; the D is unclear. The CDR3 runs 15 residues. V was pared by 5 bases and J by 1 base, with 11 bases between. CDR1 is SEHNR, CDR2 FQNEAQ, per germline (reference sequence). DNA of the CDR3: TGTGCCAGCAGCCCCCACAGAATAACTAATGAAAAACTGTTTTTT. Protein: CASSPHRITNEKLFF.

The chain links TRBV12-3 or TRBV12-4 to TRBJ2-1; 7 nucleotides agree with TRBD1. Germline trimming cut 6 bases from V and 2 bases from J; bases unmatched to any gene: 7. The CDR3 has 15 residues. The CDR3 sequence: CASSPGQLTYNEQFF. CDR3 in DNA: TGTGCCAGCAGCCCGGGACAGCTTACCTACAATGAGCAGTTCTTC.

The genes are TRBV6-5 and TRBJ1-1; no clear D. Germline V gene data show CDR1 as MNHEY and CDR2 as SVGAGI. The CDR3 is made up of 15 amino acids. Trimming pared 0 bases from V and 0 bases from J, leaving 8 bases between. The DNA of the CDR3 is TGTGCCAGCAGTTACTCGCAGGCCCTGAACACTGAAGCTTTCTTT. It encodes CASSYSQALNTEAFF.

This clonotype has a single count. The chain employs TRBV27 and TRBJ2-1; 7 bases agree with TRBD1. The V gene end was trimmed by 9 bases and the J gene end by 8 bases; junction bases not matched to a gene: 13. The CDR3 runs 14 residues. CDR1 is MNHEY, CDR2 SMNVEV, per germline (reference sequence). The CDR3 nucleotides read TGTGCCAGTAGGCGACAGGGAATTAGCGATGAGCAGTTCTTC. It codes for CASRRQGISDEQFF.

This clonotype was observed at least ten times. This rearrangement joins TRBV7-2 to TRBJ2-5; TRBD1 matches at 7 bases. This CDR3 region has 13 residues. Losses at the gene ends were 3 bases for V and 5 bases for J; bases not matched to a gene: 3. CDR1 and CDR2 from the germline V gene are SGHTA and FQGNSA. CDR3 DNA: TGTGCCAGCAGCTTCAAAGGGGGCGAGACCCAGTACTTC. Encoded protein: CASSFKGGETQYF.

The sample holds a few counts of this clonotype. J is TRBJ2-1 and V is TRBV7-6; 7 bases are shared with TRBD1. The CDR3 loop spans 15 amino acids. CDR1 is SGHVS and CDR2 is FNYEAQ in the germline V gene. J lost 5 bases, V lost 1 base, and 5 bases had no gene match. Written as DNA, the CDR3 is TGTGCCAGCAGCTTAGACTGGGGACAGAACAATGAGCAGTTCTTC. As protein: CASSLDWGQNNEQFF. The whole variable domain, remainder taken from reference TRBV7-6 and TRBJ2-1, is GAGVSQSPRYKVTKRGQDVALRCDPISGHVSLYWYRQALGQGPEFLTYFNYEAQQDKSGLPNDRFSAERPEGSISTLTIQRTEQRDSAMYRCASSLDWGQNNEQFFGPGTRLTVL.

This clonotype was seen a few times. The chain links TRBV10-3 to TRBJ2-6; no definite D call. Trimming stripped 1 base from V and 0 bases from J, with 16 bases between. The CDR3 is made up of 19 amino acids. Germline assignment: CDR1 ENHRY and CDR2 SYGVKD. CDR3 nucleotides: TGTGCCATCAGTGAGTGGGTGATGAATGGAAGCTCTGGGGCCAACGTCCTGACTTTC. This translates into CAISEWVMNGSSGANVLTF.

This clonotype has only a few counts. The chain couples TRBV27 to TRBJ2-1; D is tentatively TRBD1 or TRBD2 (6 bases each). CDR3 size: 11 residues. V lost 6 bases and J lost 10, with 10 bases in between. Germline assignment: CDR1 MNHEY and CDR2 SMNVEV (reference sequence). CDR3 bases: TGTGCCAGCAGATACGGGGGCGAGCAGTTCTTC. Translating gives CASRYGGEQFF.

This clonotype turned up a few times. This rearrangement joins TRBV12-3 or TRBV12-4 to TRBJ1-3; perhaps TRBD1 as D (5 bases). Trimming removed 1 base from V and 5 bases from J, with 6 bases in between. The CDR3 extends over 13 amino acids. DNA of the CDR3: TGTGCCAGCAGTTTAGAGGGGAGAAACACCATATATTTT. Translating it yields CASSLEGRNTIYF.

This chain uses TRBV6-6 with TRBJ2-2; 7 nucleotides agree with TRBD1. Germline trimming cut 4 bases from V and 2 bases from J; bases unmatched to any gene: 10. Germline loops: CDR1 MNHNY, CDR2 SVGAGI (reference sequence). The CDR3 is 17 amino acids. In nucleotides, the CDR3 is TGTGCCAGCAGTTGGGATCCGGGACAGATAAACACCGGGGAGCTGTTTTTT. The encoded protein is CASSWDPGQINTGELFF.

In this sample, this clonotype turned up many times. The chain employs TRBV7-2 and TRBJ1-5, with D possibly TRBD1 on 6 matching bases. The CDR3 sequence is 13 residues long. Germline CDR1 and CDR2: SGHTA and FQGNSA. Trimming removed 10 bases at V and 0 bases at J, with 10 bases between. The CDR3 DNA reads TGTGCCACCGGACAGTTTAGCAATCAGCCCCAGCATTTT. Amino acids: CATGQFSNQPQHF.

This clonotype was picked up many times. The chain couples TRBV12-3 or TRBV12-4 to TRBJ1-6; D might be TRBD1 (5 bases). The V and J ends lost 8 bases and 14 bases respectively, with 22 bases between them. This CDR3 is 14 amino acids long. The CDR3 DNA reads as TGTGCCAGCTCCACAAGCGGGACGACTTTCACCCTCCACTTT. Its translation is CASSTSGTTFTLHF.

This clonotype was recorded a few times. J is TRBJ2-7 and V is TRBV19; no clear D. Germline V lookup: CDR1 LNHDA, CDR2 SQIVND (reference sequence). The V end was cut by 8 bases, the J end by 3 bases, with 20 bases between. The CDR3 runs to 15 residues. For the CDR3, the DNA is TGTGCCAGTCAGGCGTCAGCTGCCCTTTACTACGAGCAGTACTTC. Its translation: CASQASAALYYEQYF.

This clonotype was found once. This sequence joins TRBV7-6 and TRBJ1-6, with 7 bases fitting TRBD1. The junction had 3 bases not matched to a gene; V was cut back by 6 bases and J by 7 bases. CDR3 size: 13 residues. Germline V gene sequence: CDR1 SGHVS, CDR2 FNYEAQ. CDR3 amino acids: CASRVGGNSPLHF. DNA of the CDR3: TGTGCCAGCAGGGTAGGGGGCAATTCACCCCTCCACTTT.

The chain combines TRBV5-1 with TRBJ2-5; no clear D gene. Germline lookup yields CDR1 SGHRS and CDR2 YFSETQ. The V gene lost 2 bases and the J gene lost 6 bases, with 8 bases spanning the gap. CDR3 length: 12 amino acids. The CDR3 region has the DNA TGCGCCAGCAGCTTTGAGACGCAGACCCAGTACTTC. Translation: CASSFETQTQYF.

The chain employs TRBV11-2 and TRBJ2-5; D might be TRBD1 (5 bases). Germline V gene data show CDR1 as SGHAT and CDR2 as FQNNGV. V lost 4 bases, J lost 0 bases, and 18 bases lay in between. CDR3 length: 17 residues. The chain's CDR3 is CASSYDSTVVYQETQYF. CDR3 sequence (DNA): TGTGCCAGCAGCTATGACAGCACAGTAGTGTACCAAGAGACCCAGTACTTC.

Comment on this clonotype: Given a much more abundant clone one base away, this may be a read error. The chain carries TRBV14 and TRBJ2-1; TRBD1 agrees at 9 bases. CDR3 size: 16 residues. Germline CDR1 is SGHDN and CDR2 is FVKESK. The CDR3 protein is CASSRPGQGSYNVQFF. The CDR3 DNA is TGTGCCAGCAGCCGTCCGGGACAGGGAAGCTACAATGTGCAGTTCTTC. The complete variable domain, with remaining parts taken from reference TRBV14 and TRBJ2-1, reads EAGVTQFPSHSVIEKGQTVTLRCDPISGHDNLYWYRRVMGKEIKFLLHFVKESKQDESGMPNNRFLAERTGGTYSTLKVQPAELEDSGVYFCASSRPGQGSYNVQFFGPGTRLTVL.

There are many counts of this clonotype. This sequence joins TRBV7-8 and TRBJ2-2; unclear D gene. V shed 1 base and J shed 6 bases, with 3 bases lying between them. The germline V gene has CDR1 SGHVS and CDR2 FQNEAQ. The CDR3 sequence is 12 residues long. The CDR3 sequence is CASSLDPGELFF. In DNA form, the CDR3 reads TGTGCCAGCAGCTTAGACCCCGGGGAGCTGTTTTTT.

The chain has TRBV3-1 and TRBJ2-3; a weak D match, TRBD2 (7 bases). Deletions cut 0 bases from V and 6 bases from J, with 16 bases between. Per the germline V gene, CDR1 is LGHDT and CDR2 is YNNKEL (reference sequence). The CDR3 is 16 amino acids. The CDR3 reads CASSQDRGARGDTQYF. CDR3 DNA: TGTGCCAGCAGCCAAGATCGGGGGGCGAGAGGGGATACGCAGTATTTT.

V usage is TRBV20-1 and J usage is TRBJ2-1, with 8 bases aligning to TRBD2. Germline CDR1 is DFQATT and CDR2 is SNEGSKA (reference sequence). The V and J ends lost 2 bases and 4 bases, in that order; junction bases with no gene match: 22. The CDR3 covers 20 residues. CDR3 residues: CSARPRQTSGSRGRYNEQFF. The CDR3 DNA reads as TGCAGTGCTAGACCAAGGCAAACTAGCGGCAGTCGGGGCAGATACAATGAGCAGTTCTTC.

This clonotype occurred a few times. This sequence joins TRBV12-3 or TRBV12-4 and TRBJ1-1; D possibly corresponds to TRBD1 (5 bases). Trimming pared 5 bases from V and 5 bases from J, leaving 15 bases between. CDR3 length equals 14 residues. The CDR3 bases are TGTGCCAGCAGTCCACCCAGGGAGGTAACTGAAGCTTTCTTT. Translating gives CASSPPREVTEAFF.

This clonotype was counted ten times or more. The genes are TRBV7-2 and TRBJ2-7, with TRBD2 matching 12 bases. V gave up 8 bases and J gave up 4 bases; unmatched junction bases: 9. CDR3 length: 15 residues. From germline, CDR1 is SGHTA and CDR2 FQGNSA. CDR3 protein: CASARTSGEFYEQYV. The CDR3 bases are TGTGCCAGCGCCCGGACTAGCGGGGAATTTTACGAGCAGTACGTC.